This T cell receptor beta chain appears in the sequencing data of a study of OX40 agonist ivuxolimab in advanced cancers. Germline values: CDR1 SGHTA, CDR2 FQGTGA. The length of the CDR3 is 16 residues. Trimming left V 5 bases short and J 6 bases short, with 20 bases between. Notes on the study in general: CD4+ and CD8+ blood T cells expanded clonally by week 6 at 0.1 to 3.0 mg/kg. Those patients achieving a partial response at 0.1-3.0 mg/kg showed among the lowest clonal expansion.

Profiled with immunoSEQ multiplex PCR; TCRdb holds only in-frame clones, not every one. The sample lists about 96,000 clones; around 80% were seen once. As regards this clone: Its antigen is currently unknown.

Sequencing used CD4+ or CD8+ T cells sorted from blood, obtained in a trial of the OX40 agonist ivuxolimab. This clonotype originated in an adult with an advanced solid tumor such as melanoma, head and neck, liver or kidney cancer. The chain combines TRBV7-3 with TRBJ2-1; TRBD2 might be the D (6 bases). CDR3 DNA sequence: TGTGCCAGCAGCCCGGAGCGGGTCTGGGGCCCCAATGAGCAGTTCTTC. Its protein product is CASSPERVWGPNEQFF.